This TCR beta chain was profiled in a study of blood T cells in healthy people across ages (dated by TCRdb to about 2015). For the wider study: In model experiments, template switching captured about one uniquely barcoded TCR beta cDNA molecule for every two T cells. Age-related changes in TCR beta repertoire diversity were measured in the study by deep sequencing normalized with unique cDNA molecular identifiers. Four age groups were formed from the donors: young (average approximately 17 years), middle-aged (roughly 38), aged (roughly 58) and long-lived (about 75). To avoid experimental bias, donors of different ages were randomly spread across the sequencing lanes. The study analyzed two additional independent replicas of 1 million unique cDNA reads from the same blood draw for two donors, one aged 18 to 30 and one aged 80 or older.

Receptors were amplified or captured by 5' RACE. Reads for this sample came from an Illumina HiSeq 2500. The second PCR ran for about 6 to 12 cycles and used a J-beta primer mix along with a sample-barcoded 5' primer. A unique molecular identifier was introduced onto each TCR beta cDNA molecule by a template-switch 5' adaptor carrying 12 random nucleotides. At least 2.5 million CDR3-containing paired-end reads were obtained from each sample. All of the RNA was converted into first-strand cDNA using the Mint cDNA synthesis kit, with a TRBC-specific oligonucleotide serving as the primer. Following uracil-DNA glycosylase treatment, a first 18-cycle PCR with universal primers M1SS and BC2_uni_R was performed on all cDNA. On the authors' methods: Normalization of each sample was performed by random selection of 1 million high-quality reads, each carrying a distinct molecular identifier. Instead of being binned into consensus sequences, reads with shared molecular identifiers were discarded. MiTCR, run with a Q25 quality threshold and the strictest error-elimination algorithm, handled CDR3 identification, clonotype clustering and error correction. A nonparametric unseen species model with Euler transformation was used to estimate a lower bound on total TCR beta diversity. TCRdb redid the processing of the public reads, applying fastp at Q25 and MiXCR, and retained in-frame beta chains. When rows share a CDR3 protein, they turn into one entry using the most common DNA and genes. The V and J calls were not made by the authors but by TCRdb's processing. For this sample the table gives about 2 million distinct CDR3 sequences, of which about 50% were detected only once. Approximately 2.1% of the sample is taken by the ten largest.

From a lookup of the germline V gene, CDR1 and CDR2 are MDHEN and SYDVKM. V is shortened by 5 bases, J by 6 bases, and the region joining them spans 17 bases. The cysteine opens and the phenylalanine closes a CDR3 of 14 amino acids. Of all the DNA, just the CDR3 is kept, 42 bases in frame from base 1. Overall study results and their limits: The percentage of naive T cells measured by flow cytometry correlated strongly with observed TCR beta diversity. Because profiling used bulk unsorted PBMCs, naive and antigen-experienced compartments could not be compared conclusively. As age increased, observed TCR beta diversity per million T cells dropped in a roughly linear way, and a significant reduction was already evident by age around 41. The long-lived group showed more naive CD4+ T cells, fewer expanded clones and increased TCR diversity than the aged group, suggesting age selection. Because the CMV infection status of the donors was unknown, age-related changes in expanded clonotypes may potentially have been confounded. Estimates of total diversity based on one million sequenced T cells were considered lower bounds and underestimates.

Remarks on this clonotype: What antigen it recognizes has not been identified. No base-level quality is on record; no much larger clone is a single base apart.

Donors were 39 systemically healthy Caucasian individuals from Russia aged roughly 6 to 90 years. Each donor gave 8 to 10 milliliters of peripheral blood, drawn into EDTA-treated Vacutainer tubes. Ficoll-Paque density-gradient centrifugation was used to isolate PBMCs, with at least 6 million obtained per sample. Trizol reagent was used to extract total RNA from the PBMCs, yielding at least 5 micrograms per sample. For every donor, an aliquot of PBMCs went through flow cytometry to measure the percentages of naive CD45RAhigh/CD27high T cells. The sequence is built from TRBV28 and TRBJ2-7; 6 matching bases give a weak D call of TRBD1. The sample taken for sequencing was blood. The receptor was isolated from a woman aged 40 to 55 in good health. The nucleotides read TGTGCCAGCAGTGTGGCTAGGGGGTCGATCGAGCAGTACTTC. Translated, it gives CASSVARGSIEQYF.